This T cell receptor (beta chain) was sequenced in a study of human T cells and chemical hapten exposure (dated by TCRdb to the early 2020s). Regarding the complete study: For sensitization, 2% DPC in acetone was applied to a roughly 2 cm by roughly 2 cm area of upper inner arm skin. Weekly therapeutic DPC doses were additionally applied to the scalp of patients throughout the roughly 22-week study period. Patch tests used Finn chambers with 0.01% DPC on the upper back, scored after 6 days by International Contact Dermatitis Research Group standards. Most of the patients in the cohort were female, and the cohort covered alopecia areata with under or over 50% scalp involvement, alopecia totalis and alopecia universalis. Libraries were pooled for sequencing, and per-sample TCR yields varied mainly because of small differences in library volumes within the pool. The study tracked peripheral blood TCR repertoire changes in vivo during primary and secondary sensitization to the hapten diphenylcyclopropenone (DPC) in alopecia patients. Patient blood was sampled pre-sensitization (week 0) and at 2, 6 and about 24 weeks after DPC sensitization. About 27 alopecia patients gave blood for TCR sequencing at one to four time points (pre-sensitization, 2, 6 and 24 weeks). Overall study results and their limits: The number of PT1 expanded TCRs positively correlated with patch test score, significant at thresholds 8, 16 and 32 but not 4. DPC sensitization did not change the number of TCRs with a frequency above 1 in 1000, and there was no evidence of changes in global repertoire structure. Alopecia, a presumed autoimmune disease, was present in all patients, so the immune response of the patients might differ from that of healthy individuals. After repeated subsampling, changes were observed in the strength of the expansion versus patch-test correlation and in the threshold at which the correlation became significant. Expanded TCRs formed significantly more large CDR3 similarity clusters than pre-sensitization or healthy control sets, consistent with antigen-driven responses.

This clonotype was counted a few times. What this receptor recognizes is not known. Nothing much larger sits one base from this clone, and base qualities are not available. Library preparation was by RACE. The sequencer was a NextSeq 500. During library preparation, unique molecular identifiers were attached to individual cDNA molecules so that TCRs could be counted in a quantitative, reproducible way. For every blood RNA sample, sequencing covered both the TCR alpha and TCR beta chains. The source study handled its data this way. The median number of TCRs per sample was roughly 100,000, ranging from roughly 20,000 to 700,000. The Decombinator software suite was used to annotate V, J and CDR3 in the TCR reads. To make PS versus PT1 abundance plots, every sample was subsampled to the same number of TCRs (28,000). TCRs were defined as expanded if absent before sensitization and observed at least eight times at the 2-week time point. TCRdb reprocessed the public reads (quality trimming at Q25 with fastp, clone calling with MiXCR) and kept in-frame beta chains. Entries are consolidated by CDR3 protein sequence, retaining the most common genes and DNA. Clone size and V and J calls follow TCRdb, not the original study. Present in this sample are 250,000 or so distinct CDR3 sequences, around 7.3% of which were seen just once. More than 0.95% of the sample is held by the ten biggest clonotypes.

In light of the paper, this sample's time point label describes: pre-sensitization, week 0. Interpreted using the paper, the treatment or condition label stands for: therapeutic diphenylcyclopropenone sensitization with weekly scalp DPC. At every patch-test visit, the blood draw took place before the patch test was put on. Patients were considered eligible if aged 18 to 70, diagnosed with alopecia and deemed suitable for DPC therapy, and patients were excluded if pregnant. Total RNA was extracted from unfractionated whole blood collected in Tempus Blood RNA tubes. In the germline V gene, CDR1 corresponds to ENHRY and CDR2 to SYGVKD. V loses 10 bases of germline sequence and J loses 7 bases, and the interval between the two ends is 22 bases. Taken from cysteine to phenylalanine, the CDR3 has 14 residues. Here the CDR3 DNA is all that survives: 42 bases in frame from base 1.

The source of this sequence is a man between 18 and 35 years old with alopecia areata. Some clones in this sample may be carry-over from other donors' samples. The rearrangement joined TRBV10-3 to TRBJ2-5; the D gene identity is not certain. Source: whole blood, taken in connection with sensitization to the hapten diphenylcyclopropenone (DPC). This receptor carries the CDR3 CATTDEVLIGTQYF. At the DNA level, the sequence is TGTGCCACGACCGACGAGGTATTAATCGGGACCCAGTACTTC.